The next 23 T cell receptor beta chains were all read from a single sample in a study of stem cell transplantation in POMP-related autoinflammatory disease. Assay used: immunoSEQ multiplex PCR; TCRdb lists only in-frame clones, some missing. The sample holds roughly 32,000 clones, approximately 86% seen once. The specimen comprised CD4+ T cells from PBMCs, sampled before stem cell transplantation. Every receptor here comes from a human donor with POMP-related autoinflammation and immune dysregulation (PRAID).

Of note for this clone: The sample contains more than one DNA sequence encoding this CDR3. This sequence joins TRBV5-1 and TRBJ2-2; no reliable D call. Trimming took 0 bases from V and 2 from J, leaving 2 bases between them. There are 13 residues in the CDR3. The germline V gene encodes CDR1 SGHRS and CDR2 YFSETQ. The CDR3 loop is CASSLDNTGELFF. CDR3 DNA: TGCGCCAGCAGCTTGGACAACACCGGGGAGCTGTTTTTT.

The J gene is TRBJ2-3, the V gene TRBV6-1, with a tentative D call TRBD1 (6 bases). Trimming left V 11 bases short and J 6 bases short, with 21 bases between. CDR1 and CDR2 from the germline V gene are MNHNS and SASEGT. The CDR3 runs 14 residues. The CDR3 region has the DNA TGTGCCTGCCTCGACAAAACAGGGTTGGATACGCAGTATTTT. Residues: CACLDKTGLDTQYF.

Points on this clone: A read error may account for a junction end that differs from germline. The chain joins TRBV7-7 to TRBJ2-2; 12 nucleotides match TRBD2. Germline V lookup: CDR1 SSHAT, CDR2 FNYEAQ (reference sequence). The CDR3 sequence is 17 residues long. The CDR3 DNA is TGTGCTAGCAGCTTAGTGCCGGGACTAGCGGGTCCCGGGGAGCTGTTTTTT. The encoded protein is CASSLVPGLAGPGELFF. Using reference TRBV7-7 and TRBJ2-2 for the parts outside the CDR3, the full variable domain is GAGVSQSPRYKVTKRGQDVTLRCDPISSHATLYWYQQALGQGPEFLTYFNYEAQPDKSGLPSDRFSAERPEGSISTLTIQRTEQRDSAMYRCASSLVPGLAGPGELFFGEGSRLTVL.

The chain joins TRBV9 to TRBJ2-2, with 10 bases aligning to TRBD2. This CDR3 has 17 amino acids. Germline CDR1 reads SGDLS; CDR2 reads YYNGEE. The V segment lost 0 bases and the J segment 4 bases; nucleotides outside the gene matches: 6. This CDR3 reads CASSVGLAGDPTGELFF. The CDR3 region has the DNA TGTGCCAGCAGCGTAGGCCTAGCGGGGGACCCCACCGGGGAGCTGTTTTTT. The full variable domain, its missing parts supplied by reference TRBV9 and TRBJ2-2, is DSGVTQTPKHLITATGQRVTLRCSPRSGDLSVYWYQQSLDQGLQFLIQYYNGEERAKGNILERFSAQQFPDLHSELNLSSLELGDSALYFCASSVGLAGDPTGELFFGEGSRLTVL.

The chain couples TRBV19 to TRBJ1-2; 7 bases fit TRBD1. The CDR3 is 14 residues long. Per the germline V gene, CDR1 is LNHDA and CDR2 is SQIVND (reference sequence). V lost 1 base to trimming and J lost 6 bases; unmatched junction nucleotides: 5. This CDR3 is CASSIGDSENGYTF. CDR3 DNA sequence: TGTGCCAGTAGTATAGGGGACAGTGAGAATGGCTACACCTTC.

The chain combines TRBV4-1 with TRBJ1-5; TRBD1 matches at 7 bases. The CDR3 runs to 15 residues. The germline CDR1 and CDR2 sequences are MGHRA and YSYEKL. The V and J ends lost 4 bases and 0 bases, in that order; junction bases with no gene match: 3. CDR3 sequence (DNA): TGCGCCAGCAGCCCGGACAGGTATAGCAATCAGCCCCAGCATTTT. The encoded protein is CASSPDRYSNQPQHF.

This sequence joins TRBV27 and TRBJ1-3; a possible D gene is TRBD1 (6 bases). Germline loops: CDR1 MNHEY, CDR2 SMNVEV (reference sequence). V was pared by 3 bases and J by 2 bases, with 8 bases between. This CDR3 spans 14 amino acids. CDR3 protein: CASSFTGTGNTIYF. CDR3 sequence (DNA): TGTGCCAGCAGTTTCACAGGGACTGGAAACACCATATATTTT.

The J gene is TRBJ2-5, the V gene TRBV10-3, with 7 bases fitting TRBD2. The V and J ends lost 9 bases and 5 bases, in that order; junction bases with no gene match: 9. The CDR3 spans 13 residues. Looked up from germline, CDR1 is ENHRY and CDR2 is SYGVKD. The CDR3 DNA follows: TGTGCCATTTTAGCGGGCTTGGGCGAGACCCAGTACTTC. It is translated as CAILAGLGETQYF.

In DNA, the CDR3 is TGTGCCAGCCAAAGACAGGGCGCCGGGGAGCTGTTTTTT. This translates into CASQRQGAGELFF. The chain combines TRBV7-6 with TRBJ2-2; 7 nucleotides agree with TRBD1. CDR3 length: 13 amino acids. Trimming cost V 8 bases and J 6 bases; bases outside gene matches: 6. CDR1 is SGHVS, CDR2 FNYEAQ, per germline.

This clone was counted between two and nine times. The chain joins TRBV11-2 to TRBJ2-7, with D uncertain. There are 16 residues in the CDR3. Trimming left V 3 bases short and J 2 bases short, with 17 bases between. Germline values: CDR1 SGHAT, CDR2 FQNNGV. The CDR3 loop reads CASSFQSTSGPYEQYF. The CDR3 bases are TGTGCCAGCAGCTTCCAGTCCACCAGTGGGCCCTACGAGCAGTACTTC.

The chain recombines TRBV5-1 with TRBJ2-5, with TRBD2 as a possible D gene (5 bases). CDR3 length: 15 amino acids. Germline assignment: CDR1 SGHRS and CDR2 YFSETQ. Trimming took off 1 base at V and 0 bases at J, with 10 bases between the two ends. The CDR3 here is CASSLTGSHQETQYF. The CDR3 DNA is TGCGCCAGCAGCTTGACGGGGTCCCACCAAGAGACCCAGTACTTC.

In DNA, the CDR3 is TGTGCCATCAGCGAAACAGGGGGCCGGTCACCCCTCCACTTT. This gives the protein CAISETGGRSPLHF. The J gene is TRBJ1-6, the V gene TRBV10-3; 9 positions match TRBD1. This CDR3 is built from 14 residues. CDR1 ENHRY and CDR2 SYGVKD come from the germline V gene. The V and J ends lost 6 bases and 10 bases, in that order; junction bases with no gene match: 7.

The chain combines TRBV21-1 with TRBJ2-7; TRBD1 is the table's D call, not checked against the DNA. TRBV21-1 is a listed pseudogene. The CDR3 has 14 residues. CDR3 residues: CASSKPVHSYEQYF. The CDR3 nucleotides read TGTGCCAGCAGCAAACCAGTCCACTCCTACGAGCAGTACTTC.

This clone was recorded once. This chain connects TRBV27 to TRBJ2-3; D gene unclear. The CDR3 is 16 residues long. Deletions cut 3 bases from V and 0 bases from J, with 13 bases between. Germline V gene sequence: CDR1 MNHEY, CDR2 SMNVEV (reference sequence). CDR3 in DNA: TGTGCCAGCAGTTTTCTTAGGACGCCTAGCACAGATACGCAGTATTTT. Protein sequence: CASSFLRTPSTDTQYF.

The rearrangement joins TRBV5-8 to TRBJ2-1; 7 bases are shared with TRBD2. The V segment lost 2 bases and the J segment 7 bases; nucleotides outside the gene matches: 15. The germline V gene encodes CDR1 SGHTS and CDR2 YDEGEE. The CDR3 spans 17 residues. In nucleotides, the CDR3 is TGTGCCAGCAGCTTATATCGGGCAGGGAGGGCCGTTAATGAGCAGTTCTTC. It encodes CASSLYRAGRAVNEQFF.

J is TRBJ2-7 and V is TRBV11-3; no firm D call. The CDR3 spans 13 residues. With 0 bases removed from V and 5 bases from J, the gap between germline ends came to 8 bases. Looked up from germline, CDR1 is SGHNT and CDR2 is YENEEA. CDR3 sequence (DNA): TGTGCCAGCAGCTTAGAGCATAGGGACGAGCAGTACTTC. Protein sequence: CASSLEHRDEQYF.

CDR3 sequence reads: CASSSGGTIKKNSPLHF. The CDR3 nucleotides read TGTGCCAGCAGTTCAGGGGGCACGATTAAAAAAAATTCACCCCTCCACTTT. The chain uses TRBV2 and TRBJ1-6; 8 nucleotides align to TRBD1. V was pared by 5 bases and J by 7 bases, with 13 bases of the junction left unmatched. Germline CDR1 is SNHLY and CDR2 is FYNNEI. The CDR3 runs to 17 residues.

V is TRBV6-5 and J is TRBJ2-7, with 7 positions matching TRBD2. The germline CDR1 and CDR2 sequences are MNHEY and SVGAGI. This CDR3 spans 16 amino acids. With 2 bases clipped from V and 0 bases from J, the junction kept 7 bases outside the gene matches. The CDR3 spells CASSYPKGGSSYEQYF. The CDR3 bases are TGTGCCAGCAGTTACCCCAAGGGCGGGAGCTCCTACGAGCAGTACTTC.

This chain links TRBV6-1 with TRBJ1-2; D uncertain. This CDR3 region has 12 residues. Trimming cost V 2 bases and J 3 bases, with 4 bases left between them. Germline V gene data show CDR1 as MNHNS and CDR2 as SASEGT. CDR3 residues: CASSERYYGYTF. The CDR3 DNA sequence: TGTGCCAGCAGTGAACGGTACTATGGCTACACCTTC.

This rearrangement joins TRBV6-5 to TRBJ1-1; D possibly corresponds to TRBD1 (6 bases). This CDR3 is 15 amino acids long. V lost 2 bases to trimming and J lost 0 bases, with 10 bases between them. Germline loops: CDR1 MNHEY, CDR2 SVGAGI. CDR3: CASSYLGTLNTEAFF. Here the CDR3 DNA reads TGTGCCAGCAGTTACCTTGGGACACTGAACACTGAAGCTTTCTTT.

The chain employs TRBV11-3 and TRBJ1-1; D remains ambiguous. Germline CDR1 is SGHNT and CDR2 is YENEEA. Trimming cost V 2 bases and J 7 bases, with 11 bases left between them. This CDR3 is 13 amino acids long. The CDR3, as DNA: TGTGCCAGCAGCTTATCTCCCGCCTATGAAGCTTTCTTT. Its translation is CASSLSPAYEAFF.

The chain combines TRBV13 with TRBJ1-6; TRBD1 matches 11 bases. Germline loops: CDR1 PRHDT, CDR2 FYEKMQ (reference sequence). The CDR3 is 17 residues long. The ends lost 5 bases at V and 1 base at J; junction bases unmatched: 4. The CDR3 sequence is CASSPGTGGSYNSPLHF. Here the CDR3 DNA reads TGTGCCAGCAGCCCCGGGACAGGGGGTTCCTATAATTCACCCCTCCACTTT.

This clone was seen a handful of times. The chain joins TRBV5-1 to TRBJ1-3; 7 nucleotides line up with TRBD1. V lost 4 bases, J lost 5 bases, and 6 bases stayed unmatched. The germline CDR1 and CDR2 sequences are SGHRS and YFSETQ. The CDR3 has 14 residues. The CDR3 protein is CASSPQGHRNTIYF. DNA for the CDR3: TGCGCCAGCAGCCCACAGGGGCATCGAAACACCATATATTTT. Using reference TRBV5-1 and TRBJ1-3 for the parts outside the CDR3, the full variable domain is KAGVTQTPRYLIKTRGQQVTLSCSPISGHRSVSWYQQTPGQGLQFLFEYFSETQRNKGNFPGRFSGRQFSNSRSEMNVSTLELGDSALYLCASSPQGHRNTIYFGEGSWLTVV.